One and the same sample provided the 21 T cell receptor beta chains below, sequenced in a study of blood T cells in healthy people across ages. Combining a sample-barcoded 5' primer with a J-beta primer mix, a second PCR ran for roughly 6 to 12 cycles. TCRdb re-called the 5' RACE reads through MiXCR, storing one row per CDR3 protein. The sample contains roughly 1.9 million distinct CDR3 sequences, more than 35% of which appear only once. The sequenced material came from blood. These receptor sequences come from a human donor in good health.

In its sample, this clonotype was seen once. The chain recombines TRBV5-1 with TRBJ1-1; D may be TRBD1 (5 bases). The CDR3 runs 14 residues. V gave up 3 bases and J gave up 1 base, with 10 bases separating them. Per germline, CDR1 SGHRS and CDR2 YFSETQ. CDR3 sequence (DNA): TGCGCCAGCAGCTGGGACGGGGCGAACACTGAAGCTTTCTTT. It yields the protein CASSWDGANTEAFF.

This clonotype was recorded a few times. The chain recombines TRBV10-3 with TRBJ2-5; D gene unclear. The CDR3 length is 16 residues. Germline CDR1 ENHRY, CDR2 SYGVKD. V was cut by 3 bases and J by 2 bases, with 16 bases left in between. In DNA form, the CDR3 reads TGTGCCATCAGTGACGATCGCTACGCAGCTCAAGAGACCCAGTACTTC. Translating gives CAISDDRYAAQETQYF.

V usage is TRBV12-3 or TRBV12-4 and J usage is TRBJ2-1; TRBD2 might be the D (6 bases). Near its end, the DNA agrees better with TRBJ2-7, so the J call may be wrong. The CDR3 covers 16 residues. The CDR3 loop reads CASSYDGWGVYNEQYF. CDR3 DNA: TGTGCCAGCAGTTACGATGGGTGGGGGGTATACAATGAGCAGTACTTC.

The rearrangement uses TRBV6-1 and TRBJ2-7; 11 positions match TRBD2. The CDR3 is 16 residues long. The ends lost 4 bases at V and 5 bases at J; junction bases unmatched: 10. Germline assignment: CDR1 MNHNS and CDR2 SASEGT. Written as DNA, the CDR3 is TGTGCCAGCAGTGCACTAGCGGGGGCCTACCCCCACGAGCAGTACTTC. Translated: CASSALAGAYPHEQYF.

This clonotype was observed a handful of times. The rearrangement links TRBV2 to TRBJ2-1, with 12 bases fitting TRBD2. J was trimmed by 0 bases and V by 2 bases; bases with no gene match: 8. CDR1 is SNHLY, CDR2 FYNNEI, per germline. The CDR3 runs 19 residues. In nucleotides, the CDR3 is TGTGCCAGCAGTGAATCTTCTAGCGGGGGGGCCAGCTCCTACAATGAGCAGTTCTTC. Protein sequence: CASSESSSGGASSYNEQFF.

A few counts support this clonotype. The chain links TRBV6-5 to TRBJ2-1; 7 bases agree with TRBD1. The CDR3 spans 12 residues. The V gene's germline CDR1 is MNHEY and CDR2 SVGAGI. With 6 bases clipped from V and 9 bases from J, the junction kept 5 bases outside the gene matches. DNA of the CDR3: TGTGCCAGCAGCCCCAGGGGGTCTGAGCAGTTCTTC. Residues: CASSPRGSEQFF.

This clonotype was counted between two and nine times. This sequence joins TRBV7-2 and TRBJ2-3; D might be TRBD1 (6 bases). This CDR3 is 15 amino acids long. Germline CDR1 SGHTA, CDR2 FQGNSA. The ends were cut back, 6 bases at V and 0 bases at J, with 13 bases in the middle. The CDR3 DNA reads TGTGCCAGCAGGCTGGCCAGGGGAAGCACAGATACGCAGTATTTT. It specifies CASRLARGSTDTQYF.

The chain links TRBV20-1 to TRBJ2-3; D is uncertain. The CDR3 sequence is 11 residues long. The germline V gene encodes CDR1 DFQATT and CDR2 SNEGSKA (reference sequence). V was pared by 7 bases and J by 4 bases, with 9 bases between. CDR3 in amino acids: CSGHVSDTQYF. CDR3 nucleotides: TGCAGTGGTCATGTTTCAGATACGCAGTATTTT.

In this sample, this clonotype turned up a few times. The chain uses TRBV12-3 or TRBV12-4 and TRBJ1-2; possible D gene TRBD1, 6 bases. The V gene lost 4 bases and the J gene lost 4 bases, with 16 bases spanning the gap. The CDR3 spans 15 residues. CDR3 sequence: CASSWGGGTLYGYTF. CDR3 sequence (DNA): TGTGCCAGCAGTTGGGGGGGCGGCACGCTCTATGGCTACACCTTC.

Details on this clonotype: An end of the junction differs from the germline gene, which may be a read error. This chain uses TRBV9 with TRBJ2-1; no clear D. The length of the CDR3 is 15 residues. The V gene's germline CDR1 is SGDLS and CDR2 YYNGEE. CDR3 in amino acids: CASSVWARENNGQFF. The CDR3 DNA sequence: TGTGCCAGCAGCGTATGGGCGAGAGAGAACAATGGGCAGTTCTTC.

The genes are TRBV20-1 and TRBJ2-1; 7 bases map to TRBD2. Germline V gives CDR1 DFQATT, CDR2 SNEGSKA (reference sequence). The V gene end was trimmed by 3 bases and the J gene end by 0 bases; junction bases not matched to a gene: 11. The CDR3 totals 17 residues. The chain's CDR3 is CSASPFWGGSSYNEQFF. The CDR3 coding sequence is TGCAGTGCTAGTCCCTTTTGGGGGGGGAGCTCCTACAATGAGCAGTTCTTC.

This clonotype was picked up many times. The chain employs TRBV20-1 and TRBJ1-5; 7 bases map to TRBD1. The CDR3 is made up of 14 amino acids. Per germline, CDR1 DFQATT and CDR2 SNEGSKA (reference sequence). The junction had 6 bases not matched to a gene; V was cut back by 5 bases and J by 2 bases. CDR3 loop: CSAGRQGRNQPQHF. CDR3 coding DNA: TGCAGTGCTGGACGACAGGGTCGCAATCAGCCCCAGCATTTT.

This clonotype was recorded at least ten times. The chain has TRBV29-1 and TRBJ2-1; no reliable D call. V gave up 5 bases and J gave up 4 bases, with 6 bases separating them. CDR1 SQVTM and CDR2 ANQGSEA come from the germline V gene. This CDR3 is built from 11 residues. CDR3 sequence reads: CSVPLYNEQFF. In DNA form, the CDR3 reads TGCAGCGTTCCGTTGTACAATGAGCAGTTCTTC.

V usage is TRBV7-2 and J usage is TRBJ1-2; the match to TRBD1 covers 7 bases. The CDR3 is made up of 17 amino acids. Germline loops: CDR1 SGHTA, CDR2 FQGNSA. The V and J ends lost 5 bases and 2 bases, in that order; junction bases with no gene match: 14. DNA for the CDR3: TGTGCCAGCAGCGTAAGAGGGACAGTCGGAACCAACTATGGCTACACCTTC. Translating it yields CASSVRGTVGTNYGYTF.

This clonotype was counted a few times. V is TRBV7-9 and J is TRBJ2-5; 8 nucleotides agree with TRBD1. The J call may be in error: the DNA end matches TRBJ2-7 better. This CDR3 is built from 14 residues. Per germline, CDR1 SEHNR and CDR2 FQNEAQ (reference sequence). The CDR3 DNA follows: TGTGCCAGCAGGCCGACAGGGGCTACCTACGAGCAGTACTTC. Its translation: CASRPTGATYEQYF.

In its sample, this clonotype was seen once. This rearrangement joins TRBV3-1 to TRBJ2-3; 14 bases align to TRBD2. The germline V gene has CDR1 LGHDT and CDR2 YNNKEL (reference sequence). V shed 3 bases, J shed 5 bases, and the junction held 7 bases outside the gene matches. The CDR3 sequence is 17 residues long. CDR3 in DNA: TGTGCCAGCAGCCAGGAGGGACTAGCGGGGGAGGAAGATACGCAGTATTTT. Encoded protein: CASSQEGLAGEEDTQYF.

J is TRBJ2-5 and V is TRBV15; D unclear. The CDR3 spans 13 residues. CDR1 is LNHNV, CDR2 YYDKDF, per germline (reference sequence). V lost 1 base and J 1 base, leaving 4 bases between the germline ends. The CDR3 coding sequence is TGTGCCACCAGCAGAGTTTCCCAAGAGACCCAGTACTTC. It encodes CATSRVSQETQYF.

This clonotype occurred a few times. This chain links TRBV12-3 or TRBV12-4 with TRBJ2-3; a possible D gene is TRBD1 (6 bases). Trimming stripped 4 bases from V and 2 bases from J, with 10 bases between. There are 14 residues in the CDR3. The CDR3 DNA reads TGTGCCAGCAGTTGGACAGCATACACAGATACGCAGTATTTT. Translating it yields CASSWTAYTDTQYF.

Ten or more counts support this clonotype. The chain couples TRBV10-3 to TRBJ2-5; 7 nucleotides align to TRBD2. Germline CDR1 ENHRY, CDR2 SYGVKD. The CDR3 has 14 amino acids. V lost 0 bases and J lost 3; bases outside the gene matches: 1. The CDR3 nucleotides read TGTGCCATCAGTGAGTCTGGGGGGGAAGAGACCCAGTACTTC. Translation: CAISESGGEETQYF.

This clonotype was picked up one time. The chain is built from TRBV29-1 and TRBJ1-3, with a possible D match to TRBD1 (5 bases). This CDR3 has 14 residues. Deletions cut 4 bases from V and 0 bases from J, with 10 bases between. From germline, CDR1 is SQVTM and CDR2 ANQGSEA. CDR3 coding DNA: TGCAGCGTTGTTCCGGGGGACTCTGGAAACACCATATATTTT. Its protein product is CSVVPGDSGNTIYF.

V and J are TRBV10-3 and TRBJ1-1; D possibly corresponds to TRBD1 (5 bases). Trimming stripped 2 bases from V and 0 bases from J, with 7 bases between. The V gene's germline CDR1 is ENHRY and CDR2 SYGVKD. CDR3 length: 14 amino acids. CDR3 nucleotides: TGTGCCATCAGTGAGATAGGGGTGAACACTGAAGCTTTCTTT. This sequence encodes CAISEIGVNTEAFF.